This TCR beta chain was retrieved from a study of T cell changes during pregnancy in multiple sclerosis. The data were produced by immunoSEQ multiplex PCR, yet TCRdb's version contains in-frame clones alone and is incomplete. The data show tens of thousands of clones, with around nine tenths seen just once and 5.5% to 6% held by the top ten. V was pared by 3 bases and J by 5 bases, with 11 bases between. The CDR3 is made up of 13 amino acids. The germline V gene encodes CDR1 MNHEY and CDR2 SMNVEV (reference sequence). The chain joins TRBV27 to TRBJ2-7, with D tentatively TRBD1 (5 bases). The clonotype comes from a female donor in good health, enrolled as a control in a pregnancy study. Specimen: CD8+ T cells from peripheral blood mononuclear cells, collected after pregnancy. CDR3 in amino acids: CASSLSGIHEQYF. Here the CDR3 DNA reads TGTGCCAGCAGTTTGTCAGGGATCCACGAGCAGTACTTC.